Following are 18 T cell receptor beta chains from one sample sequenced in a study of type 1 and type 2 diabetes patients. Amplification started from genomic DNA. Amplification of the beta chain CDR3 used 30 forward and 13 reverse multiplex primers. TCRdb redid the calling of the multiplex PCR reads with MiXCR, one entry per CDR3 protein. Here the sample spans more than 250,000 distinct CDR3 sequences, 45% to 60% being singletons. Sequencing used peripheral blood mononuclear cells (PBMCs). The origin of the receptors is a man aged 18 to 29 with type 2 diabetes.

Worth noting for this clonotype: A junction boundary mismatches the germline segment, possibly from a read error. The chain carries TRBV6-6 and TRBJ1-1; TRBD1 aligns across 9 bases. CDR1 and CDR2 (germline): MNHNY, SVGAGI (reference sequence). The CDR3 covers 15 residues. The CDR3 DNA follows: TGCGCCAGCAGCCCGGGACAGGGAGGAGGCACTGAAGCTTTCTTT. Protein sequence: CASSPGQGGGTEAFF.

As to this clonotype: The junction departs from the called germline gene at one end, perhaps through a read error. The CDR3 DNA is TGTGCTAGTGCCCCCTCCCTTGTGAACACTGAAGCTTCCTTT. It specifies CASAPSLVNTEASF. The genes are TRBV12-5 and TRBJ1-1, with no clear D. The CDR3 is 14 amino acids. Germline CDR1 reads LGHNT; CDR2 reads FRNRAP.

This clonotype was seen more than once but under ten times. This chain links TRBV19 with TRBJ2-3; 11 positions match TRBD1. CDR3 length: 14 residues. Germline assignment: CDR1 LNHDA and CDR2 SQIVND (reference sequence). V lost 4 bases and J lost 5; bases outside the gene matches: 2. The CDR3 reads CASSSGTGGDTQYF. CDR3 nucleotides: TGTGCCAGTAGTAGCGGGACAGGGGGAGATACGCAGTATTTT.

V usage is TRBV7-2 and J usage is TRBJ2-5; TRBD1 or TRBD2 may be the D gene (6 bases each). V gave up 1 base and J gave up 4 bases, with 13 bases separating them. The CDR3 covers 15 residues. The germline V gene encodes CDR1 SGHTA and CDR2 FQGNSA. CDR3 protein: CASSLVGGGGETQYF. CDR3 nucleotides: TGTGCCAGCAGCTTAGTTGGCGGAGGGGGAGAGACCCAGTACTTC.

This clonotype was detected a few times. The chain uses TRBV12-3 or TRBV12-4 and TRBJ2-1, with 7 bases that match TRBD2. V shed 8 bases, J shed 10 bases, and the junction held 8 bases outside the gene matches. This CDR3 is built from 12 residues. CDR3 in amino acids: CASYGTTDEQFF. In nucleotides, the CDR3 is TGTGCCAGCTATGGGACTACCGACGAGCAGTTCTTC.

V and J are TRBV24-1 and TRBJ2-1, with TRBD2 matching over 7 bases. The CDR3 totals 16 residues. Germline loops: CDR1 KGHDR, CDR2 SFDVKD. V was clipped by 2 bases and J by 5 bases; unmatched bases: 8. The CDR3 nucleotides are TGTGCCACCAGTGATTCCTCGGGAGGTCGGGACAATGAGCAGTTCTTC. The encoded protein is CATSDSSGGRDNEQFF.

The chain couples TRBV29-1 to TRBJ1-1; D is unclear. The CDR3 extends over 13 amino acids. Germline assignment: CDR1 SQVTM and CDR2 ANQGSEA. The V end was cut by 3 bases, the J end by 7 bases, with 15 bases between. The CDR3 is CSVEPQVEGEAFF. CDR3 DNA: TGCAGCGTTGAGCCGCAAGTCGAAGGTGAAGCTTTCTTT.

The J gene is TRBJ1-2, the V gene TRBV5-1; 9 positions agree with TRBD1. Germline CDR1 is SGHRS and CDR2 is YFSETQ. CDR3 length: 15 residues. V lost 4 bases to trimming and J lost 2 bases; unmatched junction nucleotides: 6. CDR3 in DNA: TGCGCCAGCAGCCCCTGGACAGGGGCAAACTATGGCTACACCTTC. Residues: CASSPWTGANYGYTF. Drawing the rest from reference TRBV5-1 and TRBJ1-2, the complete variable domain is KAGVTQTPRYLIKTRGQQVTLSCSPISGHRSVSWYQQTPGQGLQFLFEYFSETQRNKGNFPGRFSGRQFSNSRSEMNVSTLELGDSALYLCASSPWTGANYGYTFGSGTRLTVV.

The chain carries TRBV20-1 and TRBJ2-1; maybe TRBD1 (6 bases). Trimming shortened V by 7 bases and J by 14 bases, and 18 bases separated the two germline ends. The germline gives CDR1 DFQATT, CDR2 SNEGSKA (reference sequence). CDR3 length equals 11 residues. This chain's CDR3 is CSVPSGTSKFF. The CDR3 nucleotides read TGCAGTGTCCCCTCCGGGACAAGCAAGTTCTTC.

V usage is TRBV20-1 and J usage is TRBJ2-3; 9 bases agree with TRBD2. With V trimmed by 2 bases and J by 2 bases, 8 bases remained unmatched. Germline CDR1 DFQATT, CDR2 SNEGSKA (reference sequence). CDR3 size: 16 residues. The CDR3, as DNA: TGCAGTGCTAGAAGGTTGGCTAGCGGGACCACAGATACGCAGTATTTT. Encoded protein: CSARRLASGTTDTQYF.

This clonotype occurred a few times. The chain couples TRBV7-3 to TRBJ2-2; no clear D. CDR1 is SGHTA, CDR2 FQGTGA, per germline. The CDR3 loop spans 13 amino acids. V lost 7 bases to trimming and J lost 2 bases, with 8 bases between them. As DNA, the CDR3 is TGTGCCAGCAAGAAGTTCAACACCGGGGAGCTGTTTTTT. It translates to CASKKFNTGELFF.

J is TRBJ1-6 and V is TRBV19; a weak D match, TRBD1 (5 bases). Germline CDR1 and CDR2: LNHDA and SQIVND (reference sequence). V was trimmed by 5 bases and J by 12 bases, leaving 20 bases between them. The CDR3 extends over 15 amino acids. The CDR3: CASSPQGVVDLPLHF. CDR3 DNA: TGTGCCAGTAGTCCACAAGGGGTGGTGGATTTACCCCTCCACTTT. The variable domain in full, completed from reference TRBV19 and TRBJ1-6, reads DGGITQSPKYLFRKEGQNVTLSCEQNLNHDAMYWYRQDPGQGLRLIYYSQIVNDFQKGDIAEGYSVSREKKESFPLTVTSAQKNPTAFYLCASSPQGVVDLPLHFGNGTRLTVT.

This clonotype was seen more than once but under ten times. This chain connects TRBV14 to TRBJ2-7, with 7 bases lining up with TRBD2. Germline CDR1 SGHDN, CDR2 FVKESK. V dropped 2 bases and J dropped 5; count of bases not matched to a gene: 12. CDR3 length: 16 residues. The CDR3 DNA reads as TGTGCCAGCAGCCAACTGAGCGGGACCTTAAACAACGAGCAGTACTTC. Translated, it gives CASSQLSGTLNNEQYF.

This clonotype appeared a few times. The gene calls are TRBV12-3 or TRBV12-4 and TRBJ1-6; D gene unclear. Between the trimmed V and J ends, which lost 8 bases and 7 bases, there was a span of 12 bases. The CDR3 covers 13 residues. CDR3: CASGERRNSPLHF. The CDR3 region has the DNA TGTGCCAGCGGAGAACGGAGGAATTCACCCCTCCACTTT.

The table lists this clonotype with a few counts. The CDR3 here is CASSFGSGGTAQYF. CDR3 DNA sequence: TGTGCCAGCAGCTTCGGTAGCGGGGGTACGGCGCAGTATTTT. The V call is TRBV13, the J call TRBJ2-3, with TRBD2 matching over 9 bases. The CDR3 contains 14 residues. After removal of 3 bases from V and 10 bases from J, the junction contained 8 bases not matched to a gene. Germline CDR1 is PRHDT and CDR2 is FYEKMQ (reference sequence). The variable domain in full, with the rest retrieved from reference TRBV13 and TRBJ2-3, is AAGVIQSPRHLIKEKRETATLKCYPIPRHDTVYWYQQGPGQDPQFLISFYEKMQSDKGSIPDRFSAQQFSDYHSELNMSSLELGDSALYFCASSFGSGGTAQYFGPGTRLTVL.

The sample holds a few counts of this clonotype. The chain recombines TRBV7-2 with TRBJ2-7; maybe TRBD2 (6 bases). V was pared by 1 base and J by 4 bases, with 8 bases between. Germline CDR1 is SGHTA and CDR2 is FQGNSA. CDR3 length: 13 residues. The CDR3 here is CASSLGDLYEQYF. DNA for the CDR3: TGTGCCAGCAGCTTAGGGGACTTATACGAGCAGTACTTC.

This clonotype was counted between two and nine times. The rearrangement links TRBV7-2 to TRBJ2-2; 11 nucleotides agree with TRBD1. Per germline, CDR1 SGHTA and CDR2 FQGNSA. The CDR3 sequence is 18 residues long. J lost 7 bases, V lost 5 bases, and 15 bases had no gene match. The chain's CDR3 is CASSRGPGTGGMIGELFF. The CDR3 bases are TGTGCCAGCAGCCGCGGACCAGGGACAGGGGGGATGATCGGGGAGCTGTTTTTT. Combining the CDR3 with reference TRBV7-2 and TRBJ2-2 gives the whole variable domain GAGVSQSPSNKVTEKGKDVELRCDPISGHTALYWYRQSLGQGLEFLIYFQGNSAPDKSGLPSDRFSAERTGGSVSTLTIQRTQQEDSAVYLCASSRGPGTGGMIGELFFGEGSRLTVL.

Concerning this clonotype: Sequence at one end of the junction differs from germline and may be a read error. The genes are TRBV10-1 and TRBJ2-5, with 9 nucleotides matching TRBD2. Germline CDR1 and CDR2: WNHNN and SYGVQD (reference sequence). The CDR3 extends over 16 amino acids. The CDR3 protein is CASSESVAGEGGTQHF. Written as DNA, the CDR3 is TGCGCCAGCAGTGAGTCGGTAGCGGGAGAAGGAGGGACCCAGCACTTC.